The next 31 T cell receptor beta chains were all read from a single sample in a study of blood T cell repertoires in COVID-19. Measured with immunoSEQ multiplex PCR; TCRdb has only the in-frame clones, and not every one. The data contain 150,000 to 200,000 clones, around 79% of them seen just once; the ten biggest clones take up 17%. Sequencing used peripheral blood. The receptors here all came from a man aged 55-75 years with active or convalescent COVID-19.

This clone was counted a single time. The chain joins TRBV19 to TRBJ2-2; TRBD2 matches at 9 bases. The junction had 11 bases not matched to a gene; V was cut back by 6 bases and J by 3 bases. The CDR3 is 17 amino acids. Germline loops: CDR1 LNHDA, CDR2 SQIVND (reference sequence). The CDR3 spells CASRPDRRGGDTGELFF. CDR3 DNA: TGTGCCAGTAGACCCGACCGGCGGGGGGGGGACACCGGGGAGCTGTTTTTT. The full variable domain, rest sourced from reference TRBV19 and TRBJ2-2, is DGGITQSPKYLFRKEGQNVTLSCEQNLNHDAMYWYRQDPGQGLRLIYYSQIVNDFQKGDIAEGYSVSREKKESFPLTVTSAQKNPTAFYLCASRPDRRGGDTGELFFGEGSRLTVL.

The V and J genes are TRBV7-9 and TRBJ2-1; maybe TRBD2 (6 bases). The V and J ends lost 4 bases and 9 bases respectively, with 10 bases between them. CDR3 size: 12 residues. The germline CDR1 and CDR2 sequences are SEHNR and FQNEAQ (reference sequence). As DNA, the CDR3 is TGTGCCAGCAGCTGGGAGGAGGGTGAGCAGTTCTTC. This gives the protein CASSWEEGEQFF.

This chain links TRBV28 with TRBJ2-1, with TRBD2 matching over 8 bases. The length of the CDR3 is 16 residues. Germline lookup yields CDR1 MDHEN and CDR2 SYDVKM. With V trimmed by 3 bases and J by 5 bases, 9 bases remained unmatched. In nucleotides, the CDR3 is TGTGCCAGCAGTTTGGTAGCGGGACCCCCCCACAATGAGCAGTTCTTC. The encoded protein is CASSLVAGPPHNEQFF.

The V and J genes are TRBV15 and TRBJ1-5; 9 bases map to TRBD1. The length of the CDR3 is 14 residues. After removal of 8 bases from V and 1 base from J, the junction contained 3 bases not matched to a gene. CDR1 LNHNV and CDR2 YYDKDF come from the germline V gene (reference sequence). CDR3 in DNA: TGTGCCACCGGACAGGGGATGAGCAATCAGCCCCAGCATTTT. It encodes CATGQGMSNQPQHF.

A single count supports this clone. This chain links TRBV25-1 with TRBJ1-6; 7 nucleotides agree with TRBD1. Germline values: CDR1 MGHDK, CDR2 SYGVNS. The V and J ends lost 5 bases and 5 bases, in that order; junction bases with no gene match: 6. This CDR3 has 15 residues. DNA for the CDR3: TGTGCCAGCAGTACCCCCGGGACAGATAATTCACCCCTCCACTTT. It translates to CASSTPGTDNSPLHF. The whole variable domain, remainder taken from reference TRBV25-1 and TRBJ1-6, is EADIYQTPRYLVIGTGKKITLECSQTMGHDKMYWYQQDPGMELHLIHYSYGVNSTEKGDLSSESTVSRIRTEHFPLTLESARPSHTSQYLCASSTPGTDNSPLHFGNGTRLTVT.

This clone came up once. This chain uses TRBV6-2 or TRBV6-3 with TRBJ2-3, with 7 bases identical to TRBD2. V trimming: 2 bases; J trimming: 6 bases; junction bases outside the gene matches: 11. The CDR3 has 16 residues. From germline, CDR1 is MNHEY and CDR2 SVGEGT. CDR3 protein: CASSYGAGALRDTQYF. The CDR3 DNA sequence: TGTGCCAGCAGTTACGGGGCGGGAGCCCTTCGTGATACGCAGTATTTT.

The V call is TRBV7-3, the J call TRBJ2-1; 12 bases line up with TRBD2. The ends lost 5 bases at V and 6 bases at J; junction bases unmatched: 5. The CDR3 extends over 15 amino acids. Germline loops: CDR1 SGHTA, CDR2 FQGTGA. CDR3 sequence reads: CASSPGLAGLNEQFF. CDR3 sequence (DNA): TGTGCCAGCAGCCCTGGACTAGCGGGACTCAATGAGCAGTTCTTC.

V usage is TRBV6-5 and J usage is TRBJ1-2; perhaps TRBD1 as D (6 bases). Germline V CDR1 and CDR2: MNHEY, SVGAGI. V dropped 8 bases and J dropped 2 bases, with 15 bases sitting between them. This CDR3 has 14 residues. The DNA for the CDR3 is TGTGCCAGCGGGCGCAGGGGCTCAAACTATGGCTACACCTTC. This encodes CASGRRGSNYGYTF.

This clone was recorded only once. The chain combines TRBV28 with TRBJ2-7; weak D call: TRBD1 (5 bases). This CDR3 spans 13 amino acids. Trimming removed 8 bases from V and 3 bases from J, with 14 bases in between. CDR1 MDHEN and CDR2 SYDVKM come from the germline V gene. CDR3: CASRDSIVYEQYF. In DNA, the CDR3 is TGTGCCAGCCGCGACAGCATAGTCTACGAGCAGTACTTC.

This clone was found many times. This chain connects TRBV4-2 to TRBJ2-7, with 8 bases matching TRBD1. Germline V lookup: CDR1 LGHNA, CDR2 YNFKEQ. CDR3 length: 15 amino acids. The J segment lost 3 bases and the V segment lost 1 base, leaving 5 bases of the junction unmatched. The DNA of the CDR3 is TGTGCCAGCAGCCAAGGGCTAGGACAGGGCTACGAGCAGTACTTC. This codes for CASSQGLGQGYEQYF.

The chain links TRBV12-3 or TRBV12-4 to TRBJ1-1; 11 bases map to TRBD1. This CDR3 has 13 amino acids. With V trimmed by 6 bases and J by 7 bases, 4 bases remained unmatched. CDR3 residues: CASSRDRGFEAFF. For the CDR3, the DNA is TGTGCCAGCAGCCGGGACAGGGGGTTTGAAGCTTTCTTT.

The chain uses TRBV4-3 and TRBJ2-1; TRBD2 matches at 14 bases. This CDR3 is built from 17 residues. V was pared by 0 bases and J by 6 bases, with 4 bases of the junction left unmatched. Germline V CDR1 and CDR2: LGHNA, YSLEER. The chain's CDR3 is CASSQDTTSGRANEQFF. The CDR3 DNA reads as TGCGCCAGCAGCCAAGACACGACTAGCGGGAGGGCCAATGAGCAGTTCTTC.

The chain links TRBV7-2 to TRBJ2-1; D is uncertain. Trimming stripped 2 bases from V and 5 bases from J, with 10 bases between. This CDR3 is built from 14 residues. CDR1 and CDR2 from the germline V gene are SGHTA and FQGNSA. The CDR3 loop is CASSLMSRDNEQFF. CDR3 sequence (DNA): TGTGCCAGCAGCTTAATGAGCCGAGACAATGAGCAGTTCTTC.

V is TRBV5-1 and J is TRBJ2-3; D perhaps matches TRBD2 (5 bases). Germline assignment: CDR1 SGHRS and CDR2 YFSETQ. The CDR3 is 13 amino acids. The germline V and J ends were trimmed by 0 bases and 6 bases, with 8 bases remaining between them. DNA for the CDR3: TGCGCCAGCAGCTTGGCTGGGGAGGATACGCAGTATTTT. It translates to CASSLAGEDTQYF.

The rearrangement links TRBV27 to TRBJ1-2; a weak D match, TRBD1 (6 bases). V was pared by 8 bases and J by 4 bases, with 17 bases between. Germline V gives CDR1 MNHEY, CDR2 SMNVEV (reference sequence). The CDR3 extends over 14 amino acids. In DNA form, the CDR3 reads TGTGCCAGCGCCACTCAGAGGGGGAGCTATGGCTACACCTTC. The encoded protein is CASATQRGSYGYTF.

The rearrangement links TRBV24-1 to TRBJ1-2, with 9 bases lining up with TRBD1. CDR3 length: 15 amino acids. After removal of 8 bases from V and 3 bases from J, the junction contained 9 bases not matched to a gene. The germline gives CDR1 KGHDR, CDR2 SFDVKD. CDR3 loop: CATKEGTGSHYGYTF. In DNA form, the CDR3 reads TGTGCCACCAAGGAAGGGACAGGGTCGCACTATGGCTACACCTTC.

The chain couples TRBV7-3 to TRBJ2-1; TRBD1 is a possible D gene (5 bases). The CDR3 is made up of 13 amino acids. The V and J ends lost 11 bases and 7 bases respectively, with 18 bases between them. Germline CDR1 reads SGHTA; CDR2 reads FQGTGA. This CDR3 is CASRAAGMNEQFF. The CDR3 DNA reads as TGTGCCTCCCGGGCGGCAGGGATGAATGAGCAGTTCTTC.

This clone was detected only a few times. This chain's CDR3 is CASSLDRRGYDGYTF. DNA of the CDR3: TGTGCCAGTAGCCTCGATCGTAGGGGGTACGATGGCTACACCTTC. The chain links TRBV19 to TRBJ1-2, with D tentatively TRBD1 (6 bases). V lost 6 bases and J 6 bases, leaving 20 bases between the germline ends. This CDR3 contains 15 residues. Germline loops: CDR1 LNHDA, CDR2 SQIVND (reference sequence). The variable domain in full, with the rest retrieved from reference TRBV19 and TRBJ1-2, is DGGITQSPKYLFRKEGQNVTLSCEQNLNHDAMYWYRQDPGQGLRLIYYSQIVNDFQKGDIAEGYSVSREKKESFPLTVTSAQKNPTAFYLCASSLDRRGYDGYTFGSGTRLTVV.

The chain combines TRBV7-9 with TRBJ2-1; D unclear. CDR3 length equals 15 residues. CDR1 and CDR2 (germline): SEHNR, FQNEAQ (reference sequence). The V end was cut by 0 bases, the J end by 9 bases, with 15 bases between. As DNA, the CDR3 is TGTGCCAGCAGCTTAGCTTTGCGCCTCCATAGTGAGCAGTTCTTC. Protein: CASSLALRLHSEQFF.

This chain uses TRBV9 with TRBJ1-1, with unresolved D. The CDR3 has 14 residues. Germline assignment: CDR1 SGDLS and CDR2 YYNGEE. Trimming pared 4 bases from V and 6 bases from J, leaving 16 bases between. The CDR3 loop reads CASSSLIEGSEAFF. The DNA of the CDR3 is TGTGCCAGCAGCTCTCTAATCGAGGGATCTGAAGCTTTCTTT.

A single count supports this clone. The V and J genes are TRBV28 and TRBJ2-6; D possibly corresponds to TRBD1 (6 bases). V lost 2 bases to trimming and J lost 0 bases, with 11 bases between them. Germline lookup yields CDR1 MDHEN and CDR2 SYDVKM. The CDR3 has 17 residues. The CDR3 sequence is CASSLAGQYSGANVLTF. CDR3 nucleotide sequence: TGTGCCAGCAGTTTAGCCGGACAGTACTCTGGGGCCAACGTCCTGACTTTC.

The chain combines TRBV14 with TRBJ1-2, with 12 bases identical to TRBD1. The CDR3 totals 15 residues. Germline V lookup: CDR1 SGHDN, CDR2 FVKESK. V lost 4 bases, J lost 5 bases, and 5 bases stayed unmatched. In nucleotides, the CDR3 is TGTGCCAGCAGCCTTGGGACAGGGGGCGCGTATGGCTACACCTTC. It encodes CASSLGTGGAYGYTF.

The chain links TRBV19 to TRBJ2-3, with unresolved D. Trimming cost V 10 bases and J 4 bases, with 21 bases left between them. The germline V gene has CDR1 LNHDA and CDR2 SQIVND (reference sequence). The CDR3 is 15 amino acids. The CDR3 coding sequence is TGTGCCACCGCGCAGGCCAGCCGGCCCGCAGATACGCAGTATTTT. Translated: CATAQASRPADTQYF.

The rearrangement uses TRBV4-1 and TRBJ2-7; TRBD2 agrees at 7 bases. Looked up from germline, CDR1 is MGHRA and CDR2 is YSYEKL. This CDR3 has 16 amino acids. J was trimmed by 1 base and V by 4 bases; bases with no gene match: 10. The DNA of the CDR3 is TGCGCCAGCAGCCCAACGGGGCGGGAGATATCCTACGAGCAGTACTTC. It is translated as CASSPTGREISYEQYF.

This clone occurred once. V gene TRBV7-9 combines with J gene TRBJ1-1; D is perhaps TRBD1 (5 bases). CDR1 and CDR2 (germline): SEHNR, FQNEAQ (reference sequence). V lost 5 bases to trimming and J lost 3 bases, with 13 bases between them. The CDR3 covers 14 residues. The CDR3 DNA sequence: TGTGCCAGCAGCCCCTCGACAGACGACACTGAAGCTTTCTTT. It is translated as CASSPSTDDTEAFF.

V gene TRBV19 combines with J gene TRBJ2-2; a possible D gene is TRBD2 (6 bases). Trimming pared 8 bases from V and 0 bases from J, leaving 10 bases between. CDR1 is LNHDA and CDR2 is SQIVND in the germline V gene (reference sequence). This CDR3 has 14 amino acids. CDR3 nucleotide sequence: TGTGCCAGTGGGGGGAGCCCGAACACCGGGGAGCTGTTTTTT. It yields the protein CASGGSPNTGELFF.

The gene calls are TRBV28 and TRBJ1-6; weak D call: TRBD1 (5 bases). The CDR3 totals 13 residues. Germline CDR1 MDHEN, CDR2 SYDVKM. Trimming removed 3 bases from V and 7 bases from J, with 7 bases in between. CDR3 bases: TGTGCCAGCAGTTTGGGGGGGAATTCACCCCTCCACTTT. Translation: CASSLGGNSPLHF. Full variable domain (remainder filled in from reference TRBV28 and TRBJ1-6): DVKVTQSSRYLVKRTGEKVFLECVQDMDHENMFWYRQDPGLGLRLIYFSYDVKMKEKGDIPEGYSVSREKKERFSLILESASTNQTSMYLCASSLGGNSPLHFGNGTRLTVT.

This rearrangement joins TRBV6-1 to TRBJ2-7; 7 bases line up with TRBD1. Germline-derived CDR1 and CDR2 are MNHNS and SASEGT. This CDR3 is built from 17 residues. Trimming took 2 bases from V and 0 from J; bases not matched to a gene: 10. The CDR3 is CASSEWGRGLSSYEQYF. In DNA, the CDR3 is TGTGCCAGCAGTGAATGGGGCAGGGGGTTAAGCTCCTACGAGCAGTACTTC.

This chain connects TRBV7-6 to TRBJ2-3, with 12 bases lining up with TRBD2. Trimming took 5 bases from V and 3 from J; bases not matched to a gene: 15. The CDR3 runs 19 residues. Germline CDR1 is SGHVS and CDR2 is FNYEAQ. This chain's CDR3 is CASSKRLAGVSHVTDTQYF. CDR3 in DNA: TGTGCCAGCAGCAAACGACTAGCGGGAGTTAGTCATGTTACAGATACGCAGTATTTT. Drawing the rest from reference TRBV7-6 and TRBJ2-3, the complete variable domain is GAGVSQSPRYKVTKRGQDVALRCDPISGHVSLYWYRQALGQGPEFLTYFNYEAQQDKSGLPNDRFSAERPEGSISTLTIQRTEQRDSAMYRCASSKRLAGVSHVTDTQYFGPGTRLTVL.

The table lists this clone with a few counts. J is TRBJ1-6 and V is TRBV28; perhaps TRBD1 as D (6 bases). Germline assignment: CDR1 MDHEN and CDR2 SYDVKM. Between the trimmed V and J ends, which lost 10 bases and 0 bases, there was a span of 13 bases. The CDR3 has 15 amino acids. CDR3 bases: TGTGCCACCCAGAGGGGGAGCTCCTATAATTCACCCCTCCACTTT. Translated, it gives CATQRGSSYNSPLHF.

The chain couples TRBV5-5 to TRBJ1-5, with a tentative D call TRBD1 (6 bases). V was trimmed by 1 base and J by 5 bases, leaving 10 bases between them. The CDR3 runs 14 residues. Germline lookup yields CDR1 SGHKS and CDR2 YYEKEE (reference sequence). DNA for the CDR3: TGTGCCAGCAGCTTGCGGCCAGGGGATCAGCCCCAGCATTTT. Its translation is CASSLRPGDQPQHF.